One and the same sample provided the 20 T cell receptor beta chains below, sequenced in a study of identical twins. TCRdb reprocessed the 5' RACE reads via MiXCR and lists one record per CDR3 protein. There are around 220,000 distinct CDR3 sequences in the sample; roughly 13% occur only once, and approximately 9.3% lies in the top ten. Sequencing input: memory (CD45RO+) T cells sorted from blood. The receptors originated from a young woman in good health.

The chain combines TRBV20-1 with TRBJ2-7; D is possibly TRBD2 (7 bases). The CDR3 sequence is 14 residues long. The V end was cut by 6 bases, the J end by 4 bases, with 19 bases between. Germline V CDR1 and CDR2: DFQATT, SNEGSKA (reference sequence). The DNA for the CDR3 is TGCAGTGCGACCGGGCGGGGGCTGGGGTACGAGCAGTACTTC. It specifies CSATGRGLGYEQYF.

The CDR3 reads CASSEDRDRDTEAFF. The CDR3 DNA is TGTGCCAGTAGTGAGGACCGGGACAGGGATACTGAAGCTTTCTTT. The gene calls are TRBV19 and TRBJ1-1; TRBD1 aligns across 9 bases. There are 15 residues in the CDR3. Looked up from germline, CDR1 is LNHDA and CDR2 is SQIVND (reference sequence). The junction had 9 bases not matched to a gene; V was cut back by 5 bases and J by 5 bases.

DNA of the CDR3: TGTGCCAGCAGCTTAGATTGGGGGGCTAATGAGCAGTTCTTC. It is translated as CASSLDWGANEQFF. V gene TRBV7-2 combines with J gene TRBJ2-1; either TRBD1 or TRBD2 may fit D (6 bases each). V was pared by 1 base and J by 7 bases, with 11 bases between. CDR1 and CDR2 (germline): SGHTA, FQGNSA. The CDR3 spans 14 residues.

The chain employs TRBV11-2 and TRBJ2-4; 11 positions match TRBD2. Losses at the gene ends were 5 bases for V and 14 bases for J; bases not matched to a gene: 11. CDR3 length equals 14 residues. Germline CDR1 and CDR2: SGHAT and FQNNGV. The DNA of the CDR3 is TGTGCCAGCAGCCCGGGACTAGCGGAGTCCTTGGAGTACTTC. The encoded protein is CASSPGLAESLEYF.

A few counts support this clonotype. The gene calls are TRBV19 and TRBJ2-7; the match to TRBD1 covers 7 bases. Looked up from germline, CDR1 is LNHDA and CDR2 is SQIVND (reference sequence). The CDR3 is 15 residues long. The V gene end was trimmed by 5 bases and the J gene end by 0 bases; junction bases not matched to a gene: 7. The DNA for the CDR3 is TGTGCCAGTAGTGCCAACAGGGGAGACTCCTACGAGCAGTACTTC. Residues: CASSANRGDSYEQYF.

V and J are TRBV12-3 or TRBV12-4 and TRBJ1-3, with D perhaps TRBD1 (5 bases). This CDR3 spans 15 amino acids. V was cut by 6 bases and J by 4 bases, with 16 bases left in between. Here the CDR3 reads CASSPLWGDGNTIYF. CDR3 nucleotide sequence: TGTGCCAGCAGCCCCCTTTGGGGGGACGGAAACACCATATATTTT.

The rearrangement links TRBV20-1 to TRBJ1-3; possibly TRBD1 for D (5 bases). This CDR3 contains 14 residues. V lost 3 bases, J lost 0 bases, and 9 bases lay in between. Germline CDR1 is DFQATT and CDR2 is SNEGSKA (reference sequence). In nucleotides, the CDR3 is TGCAGTGCTAGGGCGGGGACCTCTGGAAACACCATATATTTT. Its protein product is CSARAGTSGNTIYF.

This clonotype occurred many times. This sequence joins TRBV29-1 and TRBJ2-1; the match to TRBD2 covers 16 bases. Per germline, CDR1 SQVTM and CDR2 ANQGSEA. V shed 3 bases, J shed 5 bases, and the junction held 10 bases outside the gene matches. The CDR3 loop spans 18 amino acids. The CDR3 DNA sequence: TGCAGCGTTGACTCCTCCGGGACTAGCGGGAGGGCCCACAATGAGCAGTTCTTC. Translating it yields CSVDSSGTSGRAHNEQFF.

This clonotype has only a few counts. V is TRBV5-4 and J is TRBJ2-3, with 8 bases lining up with TRBD1. In germline, CDR1 is SGHNT, CDR2 YYREEE (reference sequence). The junction had 5 bases not matched to a gene; V was cut back by 2 bases and J by 3 bases. The CDR3 contains 15 residues. The CDR3 loop is CASSFRTGNTDTQYF. The CDR3 DNA follows: TGTGCCAGCAGCTTCCGGACAGGGAATACAGATACGCAGTATTTT.

This clonotype turned up a few times. The V gene is TRBV6-2 or TRBV6-3, the J gene TRBJ2-7, with D possibly called TRBD1 or TRBD2 (5 bases each). Trimming shortened V by 8 bases and J by 6 bases, and 17 bases separated the two germline ends. This CDR3 is 13 amino acids long. The V gene's germline CDR1 is MNHEY and CDR2 SVGEGT. The CDR3 DNA reads as TGTGCCAGCCTCCGCGCAGGGACGTTCGAGCAGTACTTC. Residues: CASLRAGTFEQYF.

At least ten counts were recorded for this clonotype. This chain links TRBV20-1 with TRBJ2-3, with unresolved D. CDR1 DFQATT and CDR2 SNEGSKA come from the germline V gene (reference sequence). The length of the CDR3 is 13 residues. V gave up 3 bases and J gave up 5 bases, with 12 bases separating them. The CDR3 here is CSARKAPGDTQYF. The CDR3 DNA is TGCAGTGCTAGGAAAGCCCCCGGAGATACGCAGTATTTT.

In its sample, this clonotype was seen a few times. V and J are TRBV5-1 and TRBJ2-7; D is possibly TRBD1 or TRBD2 (5 bases each). This CDR3 region has 15 residues. Germline-derived CDR1 and CDR2 are SGHRS and YFSETQ. V shed 2 bases and J shed 7 bases, with 19 bases lying between them. The CDR3 DNA is TGCGCCAGCAGCTTCTTAGGGACCACCTCCGAGGAGCAGTACTTC. Translated, it gives CASSFLGTTSEEQYF.

As for this clonotype: A read error is possible here, since a much larger clone lies one base away. The rearrangement joins TRBV12-3 or TRBV12-4 to TRBJ2-2; the match to TRBD2 covers 8 bases. Unmatched junction bases numbered 3, after V lost 8 bases and J lost 4 bases. This CDR3 is built from 13 residues. This chain's CDR3 is CASGTRGTGELFF. CDR3 DNA: TGTGCCAGCGGGACTAGGGGCACCGGGGAGCTGTTTTTT.

In its sample, this clonotype was seen a few times. The V call is TRBV7-9, the J call TRBJ2-1, with unresolved D. The germline V gene encodes CDR1 SEHNR and CDR2 FQNEAQ (reference sequence). The CDR3 loop spans 13 amino acids. V was clipped by 1 base and J by 6 bases, with 7 bases between them. CDR3: CASSLVEFNEQFF. The CDR3 coding sequence is TGTGCCAGCAGCTTAGTAGAGTTCAATGAGCAGTTCTTC.

This clonotype was counted between two and nine times. The chain uses TRBV20-1 and TRBJ1-2; no clear D. CDR3 size: 12 residues. V was shortened by 6 bases and J by 1 base, with 9 bases between the two germline ends. The germline CDR1 and CDR2 sequences are DFQATT and SNEGSKA (reference sequence). The CDR3 region has the DNA TGCAGTGCCCCCCGACTTAACTATGGCTACACCTTC. Amino acid sequence: CSAPRLNYGYTF.

This clonotype was seen at least ten times. As DNA, the CDR3 is TGTGCCAGCAGCCAAAGGACTAGCGGGAGGGGTAATGAGCAGTTCTTC. It codes for CASSQRTSGRGNEQFF. The chain employs TRBV3-1 and TRBJ2-1; 15 bases match TRBD2. The CDR3 covers 16 residues. Germline V gives CDR1 LGHDT, CDR2 YNNKEL (reference sequence). J was trimmed by 7 bases and V by 2 bases; bases with no gene match: 3.

The chain is built from TRBV25-1 and TRBJ2-3; 7 bases are shared with TRBD2. The J segment lost 6 bases and the V segment lost 10 bases, leaving 13 bases of the junction unmatched. The CDR3 runs 14 residues. Germline-derived CDR1 and CDR2 are MGHDK and SYGVNS. In nucleotides, the CDR3 is TGTGCCACCGCAGGAGGGACTAAGCTCGATACGCAGTATTTT. It is translated as CATAGGTKLDTQYF.

This clonotype came up a few times. This sequence joins TRBV7-2 and TRBJ2-7, with TRBD2 identical over 12 bases. Trimming cost V 4 bases and J 10 bases; bases outside gene matches: 8. The CDR3 consists of 14 residues. Germline CDR1 SGHTA, CDR2 FQGNSA. DNA for the CDR3: TGTGCCAGCAGCTCGCGACTAGCGGGAGTAGTACAGTACTTC. Translating gives CASSSRLAGVVQYF.

V and J are TRBV7-2 and TRBJ2-1; D perhaps matches TRBD1 (6 bases). This CDR3 is 13 amino acids long. Per the germline V gene, CDR1 is SGHTA and CDR2 is FQGNSA. Trimming took 5 bases from V and 6 from J, leaving 11 bases between them. The CDR3 loop reads CASSLRQANEQFF. The CDR3 coding sequence is TGTGCCAGCAGCCTCCGACAGGCCAATGAGCAGTTCTTC.

This clonotype was seen a handful of times. CDR3 protein: CASSEDRGRKGYTF. The CDR3 nucleotides are TGTGCCAGCAGCGAGGACAGGGGGCGAAAAGGCTACACCTTC. The rearrangement joins TRBV7-2 to TRBJ1-2, with 11 bases fitting TRBD1. Germline V gives CDR1 SGHTA, CDR2 FQGNSA. V trimming: 5 bases; J trimming: 8 bases; junction bases outside the gene matches: 7. This CDR3 spans 14 amino acids.